This T cell receptor (beta chain) came from a study of Tregs in tolerant kidney transplant recipients. Using immunoSEQ multiplex PCR, the repertoire was profiled, and TCRdb retains in-frame clones only, with some absent. The sample comprises roughly 86,000 clones, over 85% of which are singletons, and 1.6% rests with the top ten. Mixed chimerism was transient after nonmyeloablative marrow transplants from related graft donors. V dropped 4 bases and J dropped 4; count of bases not matched to a gene: 20. The germline V gene encodes CDR1 GTSNPN and CDR2 SVGIG (reference sequence). CDR3 length: 21 residues.

J is TRBJ2-3 and V is TRBV30; 16 nucleotides line up with TRBD2. The sequence came from a human patient who received a combined kidney and bone marrow transplant. Part of the T cell pool may stem from the graft donor. The source material was CD4+ T cells from blood (PBMCs), sampled 12 months after the transplant. The CDR3 sequence: CAWIRYLGLAGGPTGADTQYF. The DNA of the CDR3 is TGTGCCTGGATCCGCTACCTGGGACTAGCGGGGGGGCCTACGGGGGCAGATACGCAGTATTTT. Full variable domain (remainder filled in from reference TRBV30 and TRBJ2-3): SQTIHQWPATLVQPVGSPLSLECTVEGTSNPNLYWYRQAAGRGLQLLFYSVGIGQISSEVPQNLSASRPQDRQFILSSKKLLLSDSGFYLCAWIRYLGLAGGPTGADTQYFGPGTRLTVL.